One sample yielded the 6 T cell receptor beta chains listed below, sequenced in a study of blood T cells in healthy people across ages. For the second PCR, which ran for about 6 to 11 cycles, a sample-barcoded 5' primer and a J-beta primer mix were used. TCRdb redid the calling of the 5' RACE reads with MiXCR, one entry per CDR3 protein. The repertoire holds over a million distinct CDR3 sequences, 35% to 45% seen once, with under 5% in the top ten. Sequencing was carried out using blood. These receptors all come from a woman between 18 and 29 years old in good health.

This rearrangement joins TRBV7-9 to TRBJ1-2, with 7 positions matching TRBD1. Trimming at V came to 0 bases and at J to 5 bases, leaving 9 bases not matched to a gene. The V gene's germline CDR1 is SEHNR and CDR2 FQNEAQ (reference sequence). CDR3 length equals 16 residues. In DNA form, the CDR3 reads TGTGCCAGCAGCTTAGCGATGGCCGACAGGGTTTATGGCTACACCTTC. Amino acids: CASSLAMADRVYGYTF.

The gene calls are TRBV10-3 and TRBJ2-2, with D hard to call. The germline V gene encodes CDR1 ENHRY and CDR2 SYGVKD. With 3 bases removed from V and 0 bases from J, the gap between germline ends came to 8 bases. The CDR3 is 15 amino acids. The CDR3 sequence is CAISDQAANTGELFF. The CDR3 DNA sequence: TGTGCCATCAGTGACCAGGCCGCGAACACCGGGGAGCTGTTTTTT.

The chain employs TRBV21-1 and TRBJ1-5. TRBV21-1 is a pseudogene locus. The CDR3 extends over 18 amino acids. CDR3 in amino acids: CASSKGRQGQVSNQPQHF. The DNA for the CDR3 is TGTGCCAGCAGCAAAGGACGGCAGGGCCAAGTGAGCAATCAGCCCCAGCATTTT.

This clonotype was seen a handful of times. The chain is built from TRBV10-3 and TRBJ2-7; TRBD1 or TRBD2 may be the D gene (5 bases each). Trimming took 2 bases from V and 2 from J, leaving 13 bases between them. CDR1 and CDR2 from the germline V gene are ENHRY and SYGVKD. The CDR3 length is 15 residues. The CDR3 DNA sequence: TGTGCCATCAGTGAGAGAGGGCAGGGCCCCTACGAGCAGTACTTC. It is translated as CAISERGQGPYEQYF.

This chain links TRBV27 with TRBJ2-1; the match to TRBD2 covers 10 bases. The CDR3 spans 15 residues. Germline lookup yields CDR1 MNHEY and CDR2 SMNVEV (reference sequence). V dropped 6 bases and J dropped 8; count of bases not matched to a gene: 10. The CDR3 DNA sequence: TGTGCCAGCAGCCTCTCTAGCGGGGGTTCTTATGAGCAGTTCTTC. Protein product: CASSLSSGGSYEQFF.

The CDR3: CASSLQIGTFYEQYF. In nucleotides, the CDR3 is TGTGCCAGCAGCCTTCAGATAGGGACTTTCTACGAGCAGTACTTC. V and J are TRBV3-1 and TRBJ2-4; the D gene is possibly TRBD2 (6 bases). The J call is doubtful: the DNA matches TRBJ2-7 better. The CDR3 sequence is 15 residues long. Germline CDR1 LGHDT, CDR2 YNNKEL (reference sequence).